The following is a T cell receptor (beta chain) sequence with its context. This sample is drawn from a study of shared clonotypes between healthy human individuals. The germline V gene has CDR1 MNHNS and CDR2 SASEGT. V trimming: 6 bases; J trimming: 11 bases; junction bases outside the gene matches: 16. The CDR3 totals 15 residues. Repertoires were generated with immunoSEQ multiplex PCR, while TCRdb's copy carries only in-frame clones and drops some. The sample has about 690,000 clones, around 90% seen once; the top ten hold 34%. The material sequenced was memory CD8+ T cells from PBMCs. The sample's subset: CD45RO+ cells pooled with CCR7-negative TemRA cells. The receptor was isolated from a man younger than 30 in good health. Some clones in this sample may be carry-over from other donors' samples. The V call is TRBV6-1, the J call TRBJ1-3; 7 nucleotides agree with TRBD1. CDR3 nucleotides: TGTGCCAGCAGCATGCGGGACAGTGGGCTTCGCGCCATATATTTT. It specifies CASSMRDSGLRAIYF.